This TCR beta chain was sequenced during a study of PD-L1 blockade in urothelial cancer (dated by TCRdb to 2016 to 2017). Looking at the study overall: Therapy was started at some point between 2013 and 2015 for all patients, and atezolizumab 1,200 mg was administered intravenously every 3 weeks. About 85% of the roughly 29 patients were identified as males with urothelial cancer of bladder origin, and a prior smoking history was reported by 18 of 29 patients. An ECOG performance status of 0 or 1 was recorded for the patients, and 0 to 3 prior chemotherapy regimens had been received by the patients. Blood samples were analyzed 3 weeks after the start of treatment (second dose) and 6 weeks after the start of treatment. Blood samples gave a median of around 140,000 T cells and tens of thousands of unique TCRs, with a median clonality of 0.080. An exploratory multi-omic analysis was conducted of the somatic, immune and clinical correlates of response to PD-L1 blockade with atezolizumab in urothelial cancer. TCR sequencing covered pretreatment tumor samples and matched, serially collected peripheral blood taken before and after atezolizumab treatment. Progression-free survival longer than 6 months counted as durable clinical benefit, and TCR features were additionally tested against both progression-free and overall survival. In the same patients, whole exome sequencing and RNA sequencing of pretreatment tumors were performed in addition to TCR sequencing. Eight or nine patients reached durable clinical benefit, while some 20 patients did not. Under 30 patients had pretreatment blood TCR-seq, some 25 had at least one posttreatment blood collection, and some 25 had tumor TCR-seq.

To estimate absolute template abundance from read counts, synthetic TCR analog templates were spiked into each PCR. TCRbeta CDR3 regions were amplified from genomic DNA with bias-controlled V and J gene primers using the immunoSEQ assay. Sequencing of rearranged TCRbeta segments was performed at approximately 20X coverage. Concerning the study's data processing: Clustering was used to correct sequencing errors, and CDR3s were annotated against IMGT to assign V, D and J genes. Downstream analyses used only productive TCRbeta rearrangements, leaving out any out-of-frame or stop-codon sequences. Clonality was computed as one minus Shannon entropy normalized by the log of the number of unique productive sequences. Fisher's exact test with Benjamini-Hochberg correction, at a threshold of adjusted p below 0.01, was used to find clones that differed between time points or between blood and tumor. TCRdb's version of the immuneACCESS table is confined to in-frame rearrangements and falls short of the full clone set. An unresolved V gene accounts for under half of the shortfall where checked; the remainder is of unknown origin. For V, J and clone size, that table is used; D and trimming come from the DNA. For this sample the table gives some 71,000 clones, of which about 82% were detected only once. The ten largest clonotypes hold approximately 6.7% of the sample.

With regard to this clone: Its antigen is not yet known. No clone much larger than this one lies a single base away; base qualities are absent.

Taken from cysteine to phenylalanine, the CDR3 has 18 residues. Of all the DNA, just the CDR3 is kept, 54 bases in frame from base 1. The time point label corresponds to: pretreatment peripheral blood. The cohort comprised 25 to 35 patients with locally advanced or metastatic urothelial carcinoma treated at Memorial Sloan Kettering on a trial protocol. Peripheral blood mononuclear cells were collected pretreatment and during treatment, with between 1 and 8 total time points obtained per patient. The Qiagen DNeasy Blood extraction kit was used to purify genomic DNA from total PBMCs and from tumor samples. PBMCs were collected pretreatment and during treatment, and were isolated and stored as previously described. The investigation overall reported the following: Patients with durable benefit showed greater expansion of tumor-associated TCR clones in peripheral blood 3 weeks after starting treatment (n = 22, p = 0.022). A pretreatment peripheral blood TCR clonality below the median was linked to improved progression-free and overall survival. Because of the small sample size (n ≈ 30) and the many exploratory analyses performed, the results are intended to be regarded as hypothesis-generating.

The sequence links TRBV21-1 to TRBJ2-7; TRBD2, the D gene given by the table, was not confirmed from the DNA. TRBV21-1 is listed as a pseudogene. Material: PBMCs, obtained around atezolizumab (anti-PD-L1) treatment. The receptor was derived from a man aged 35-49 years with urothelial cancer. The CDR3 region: CASSPTFCRRESSYEQYF. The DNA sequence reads TGTGCCAGCAGCCCAACCTTCTGCAGGCGGGAGAGCTCCTACGAGCAGTACTTC.